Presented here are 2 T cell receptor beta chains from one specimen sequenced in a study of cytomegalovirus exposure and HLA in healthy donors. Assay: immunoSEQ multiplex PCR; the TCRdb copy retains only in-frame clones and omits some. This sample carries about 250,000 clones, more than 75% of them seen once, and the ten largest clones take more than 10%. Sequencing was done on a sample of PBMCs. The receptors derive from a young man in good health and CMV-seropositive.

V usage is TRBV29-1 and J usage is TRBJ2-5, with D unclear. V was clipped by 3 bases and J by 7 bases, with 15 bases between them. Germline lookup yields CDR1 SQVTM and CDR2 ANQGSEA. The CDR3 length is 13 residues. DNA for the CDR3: TGCAGCGTTGAGGTGGGCCTCCCTGGGACCCAGTACTTC. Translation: CSVEVGLPGTQYF.

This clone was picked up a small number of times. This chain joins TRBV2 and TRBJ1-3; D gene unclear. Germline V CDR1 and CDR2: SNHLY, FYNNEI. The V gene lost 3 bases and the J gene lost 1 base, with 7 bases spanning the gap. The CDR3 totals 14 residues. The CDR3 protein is CASSELGSGNTIYF. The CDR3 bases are TGTGCCAGCAGTGAGTTAGGGTCTGGAAACACCATATATTTT.